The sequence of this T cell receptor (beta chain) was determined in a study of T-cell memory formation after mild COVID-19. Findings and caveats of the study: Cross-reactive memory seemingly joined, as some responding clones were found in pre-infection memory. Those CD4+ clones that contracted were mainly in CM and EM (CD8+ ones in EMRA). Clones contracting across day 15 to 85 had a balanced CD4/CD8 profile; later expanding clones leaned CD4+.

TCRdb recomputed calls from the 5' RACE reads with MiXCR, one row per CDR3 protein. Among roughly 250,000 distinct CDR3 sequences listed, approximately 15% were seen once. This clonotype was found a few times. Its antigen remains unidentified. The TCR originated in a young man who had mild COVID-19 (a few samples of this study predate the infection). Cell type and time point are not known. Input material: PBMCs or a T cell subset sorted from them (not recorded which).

The CDR3 bases are TGTGCCAGCAGCTTAGTGGGCAGGCCCAACACAGATACGCAGTATTTT. Translated, it gives CASSLVGRPNTDTQYF. The chain employs TRBV7-6 and TRBJ2-3; D is undetermined. Germline CDR1 and CDR2: SGHVS and FNYEAQ. Trimming removed 1 base at V and 2 bases at J, with 13 bases between. The CDR3 has 16 residues. Full variable domain (outside the CDR3, taken from reference TRBV7-6 and TRBJ2-3): GAGVSQSPRYKVTKRGQDVALRCDPISGHVSLYWYRQALGQGPEFLTYFNYEAQQDKSGLPNDRFSAERPEGSISTLTIQRTEQRDSAMYRCASSLVGRPNTDTQYFGPGTRLTVL.